The 6 T cell receptor beta chains reported below all come from one sample, sequenced in a study of prognosis after radiotherapy for stage I lung cancer. Using two-round multiplex PCR, the authors amplified TCR beta CDR3 from genomic DNA. First-round PCR used primers specific to each TRBV and TRBJ gene. TCRdb reanalysed the multiplex PCR reads using MiXCR and keeps one entry per CDR3 protein. The sample yields 25,000 to 30,000 distinct CDR3 sequences, roughly 40% seen once. The sample here was PBMCs, taken before or after stereotactic body radiation therapy (not recorded which). The receptor source for this set is a donor at least 50 years old with non-small cell lung cancer.

Ten or more counts support this clonotype. This rearrangement joins TRBV6-1 to TRBJ2-7; TRBD1 agrees at 8 bases. Germline trimming cut 6 bases from V and 6 bases from J; bases unmatched to any gene: 22. Germline values: CDR1 MNHNS, CDR2 SASEGT. The CDR3 length is 18 residues. The CDR3 coding sequence is TGTGCCAGCAGCCAAAAATCCTCTAGGCAGGGGGCAAATGGCGAGCAGTACTTC. Protein product: CASSQKSSRQGANGEQYF.

This clonotype occurred many times. J is TRBJ2-1 and V is TRBV27; 7 positions agree with TRBD2. The CDR3 runs 12 residues. J lost 10 bases, V lost 7 bases, and 7 bases had no gene match. The germline V gene has CDR1 MNHEY and CDR2 SMNVEV (reference sequence). The CDR3 here is CASKSGVKEQFF. CDR3 DNA sequence: TGTGCCAGCAAAAGCGGGGTGAAGGAGCAGTTCTTC.

This clonotype was seen many times. The J gene is TRBJ1-2, the V gene TRBV6-1, with D unclear. Germline V lookup: CDR1 MNHNS, CDR2 SASEGT. This CDR3 has 15 residues. The V end lost 10 bases, the J end lost 4 bases, and 22 bases lay between the germline ends. CDR3 loop: CATRTEDRTVYGYTF. The CDR3 coding sequence is TGTGCCACCAGGACCGAGGACCGGACGGTCTATGGCTACACCTTC.

Notes on this clonotype: This may be a read error, as it is one base from a much larger clone. The V gene is TRBV6-2 or TRBV6-3, the J gene TRBJ2-5; D uncertain. This CDR3 spans 14 amino acids. Germline V lookup: CDR1 MNHEY, CDR2 SVGEGT. The CDR3 DNA sequence: TGTGCCAGCAGTTCTACGACACAGCAAGGGACCCAGTACTTC. This gives the protein CASSSTTQQGTQYF.

The chain links TRBV5-1 to TRBJ1-2; 9 nucleotides align to TRBD1. CDR3 length: 14 amino acids. With 0 bases clipped from V and 8 bases from J, the junction kept 5 bases outside the gene matches. Germline V gene data show CDR1 as SGHRS and CDR2 as YFSETQ. CDR3 DNA sequence: TGCGCCAGCAGCTTGGAGACAGGGGGAACGGGCTACACCTTC. As protein: CASSLETGGTGYTF.

This clonotype has ten or more counts. This sequence joins TRBV4-1 and TRBJ2-2; TRBD1 is a possible D gene (5 bases). Trimming shortened V by 0 bases and J by 7 bases, and 12 bases separated the two germline ends. Germline V gene lookup returns CDR1 MGHRA and CDR2 YSYEKL. This CDR3 has 15 residues. The CDR3 sequence is CASSQEELRGGELFF. DNA for the CDR3: TGCGCCAGCAGCCAAGAGGAACTTAGGGGCGGGGAGCTGTTTTTT.